Listed below are T cell receptor beta chains from one sample, sequenced in a study of cytomegalovirus exposure and HLA in healthy donors. Data came from immunoSEQ multiplex PCR; TCRdb stores just in-frame clones and leaves some out. The sample has fewer than 150,000 clones, 15% to 19% seen once. The sequencing input was PBMCs. These receptor sequences come from a woman aged 18-35 years in good health and CMV-seronegative. Each CDR3 is given with its conserved first and last residue. D genes are given only for firm matches. Some rows have no size entry. The others give once, few or many, or a class for an expanded clone.

V: TRBV5-6
J: TRBJ2-7
size: few
D: TRBD2
CDR3: CASSSGRRGLAGDLYF

V: TRBV28
J: TRBJ2-7
size: .
D: TRBD2
CDR3: CASSSGGGYEQYF

V: TRBV5-1
J: TRBJ2-5
size: few
D: TRBD2
CDR3: CASSLGLTQETQYF

V: TRBV19
J: TRBJ1-1
size: few
D: .
CDR3: CASKLQGANTEAFF

V: TRBV7-2
J: TRBJ2-7
size: few
D: .
CDR3: CASSLAPLYEQYF

V: TRBV6-5
J: TRBJ2-7
size: .
D: TRBD1
CDR3: CASSRTGGGEQYF

V: TRBV7-3
J: TRBJ2-1
size: .
D: TRBD2
CDR3: CASSIGVAGDNEQFF

V: TRBV28
J: TRBJ2-5
size: .
D: TRBD2
CDR3: CASSLWASGREETQYF

V: TRBV7-8
J: TRBJ1-2
size: .
D: .
CDR3: CASSLRKGEAGYTF

V: TRBV28
J: TRBJ1-5
size: few
D: .
CDR3: CASSFGGYSNQPQHF

V: TRBV2
J: TRBJ2-1
size: .
D: .
CDR3: CASSTGPGSYNEQFF

V: TRBV6-1
J: TRBJ1-1
size: .
D: .
CDR3: CASSEAQGTEAFF

V: TRBV9
J: TRBJ2-1
size: .
D: TRBD2
CDR3: CASSPGTSGRQYEQFF

V: TRBV4-1
J: TRBJ1-5
size: few
D: .
CDR3: CASSQVGLGAISQPQHF

V: TRBV29-1
J: TRBJ2-3
size: .
D: TRBD2
CDR3: CSGGLAGVTDTQYF

V: TRBV5-5
J: TRBJ2-3
size: few
D: TRBD2
CDR3: CASSLEGLAVDTQYF

V: TRBV6-5
J: TRBJ1-1
size: few
D: TRBD1
CDR3: CAGSQGPFMNTEAFF

V: TRBV7-9
J: TRBJ2-3
size: few
D: .
CDR3: CASSLTAGRDTQYF

V: TRBV30
J: TRBJ2-1
size: few
D: TRBD2
CDR3: CAWSKRLAGGSYNEQFF

V: TRBV19
J: TRBJ1-1
size: .
D: .
CDR3: CASSINRVDTEAFF

V: TRBV27
J: TRBJ1-6
size: .
D: TRBD1
CDR3: CASSSRTGNSPLHF

V: TRBV10-1
J: TRBJ1-2
size: few
D: .
CDR3: CASGTDYGYTF

V: TRBV7-9
J: TRBJ2-7
size: .
D: TRBD1
CDR3: CASSLKGGPYEQYF

V: TRBV5-1
J: TRBJ2-7
size: few
D: .
CDR3: CASSLAGGAEQYF

V: TRBV4-2
J: TRBJ1-6
size: few
D: TRBD1
CDR3: CASSQDLAGTGVIFHNSPLHF

V: TRBV6-6
J: TRBJ1-4
size: few
D: .
CDR3: CASSYSGGSGEKLFF

V: TRBV28
J: TRBJ1-4
size: .
D: .
CDR3: CASRSTSGAWEKLFF

V: TRBV13
J: TRBJ2-5
size: few
D: .
CDR3: CASSPRVEGTQYF

V: TRBV7-9
J: TRBJ2-1
size: .
D: .
CDR3: CASSLTRGEQFF

V: TRBV9
J: TRBJ1-1
size: few
D: .
CDR3: CASSAYGGNTEAFF

V: TRBV4-3
J: TRBJ2-3
size: few
D: .
CDR3: CASSQEQILTRLSTDTQYF

V: TRBV6-4
J: TRBJ2-3
size: .
D: .
CDR3: CASSDSRDTDTQYF

V: TRBV19
J: TRBJ2-7
size: few
D: TRBD2
CDR3: CASTPSGRGNEQYF

V: TRBV9
J: TRBJ2-3
size: few
D: .
CDR3: CASSVLAPSTDTQYF

V: TRBV5-3
J: TRBJ1-1
size: .
D: TRBD1
CDR3: CARSPSDRAWQAFF

V: TRBV5-6
J: TRBJ2-4
size: few
D: .
CDR3: CASSLEGFENIQYF

V: TRBV28
J: TRBJ1-6
size: .
D: .
CDR3: CASKRSYNSPLHF

V: TRBV28
J: TRBJ1-5
size: few
D: TRBD1
CDR3: CASRSGQGAHQPQHF

V: TRBV5-6
J: TRBJ2-7
size: .
D: TRBD2
CDR3: CASSSRAGVGLEQYF

V: TRBV27
J: TRBJ2-7
size: few
D: TRBD2
CDR3: CASSVPGLAGGYEQYF

V: TRBV5-5
J: TRBJ1-4
size: .
D: TRBD1
CDR3: CASSWTGPNGSGKLFF

V: TRBV6-6
J: TRBJ1-2
size: .
D: TRBD1
CDR3: CASSNFGAGGLGYTF

V: TRBV27
J: TRBJ1-5
size: .
D: TRBD1
CDR3: CASSLDRVQPQHF

V: TRBV4-1
J: TRBJ1-2
size: few
D: .
CDR3: CASSQDLGIGRLGYTF

V: TRBV19
J: TRBJ1-4
size: .
D: .
CDR3: CASSIWADATNEKLFF

V: TRBV5-6
J: TRBJ2-7
size: .
D: .
CDR3: CASSLVVFPYEQYF

V: TRBV7-8
J: TRBJ1-2
size: few
D: .
CDR3: CASSSGIGYTF

V: TRBV29-1
J: TRBJ1-2
size: few
D: .
CDR3: CSVEEAPVGGDHGYTF

V: TRBV6-4
J: TRBJ1-5
size: few
D: TRBD1
CDR3: CASSSGNRGGSYSNQPQHF

V: TRBV28
J: TRBJ2-7
size: few
D: TRBD2
CDR3: CASSTWAGERFYEQYF

V: TRBV7-9
J: TRBJ2-7
size: few
D: .
CDR3: CASSPSDSNEQYF

V: TRBV19
J: TRBJ2-3
size: .
D: TRBD2
CDR3: CASSSTSGGPDTQYF

V: TRBV5-6
J: TRBJ1-6
size: .
D: .
CDR3: CASSLRGGSYNSPLHF